The 29 T cell receptor beta chains listed next were all sequenced from one sample in a study of cytomegalovirus exposure and HLA in healthy donors. Primers for the PCR totalled 60 Vbeta and 13 Jbeta. TCRdb keeps only in-frame clones here, not all; method: immunoSEQ multiplex PCR. Of roughly 120,000 clones listed, 77% are singletons. The specimen sequenced was PBMCs. The receptors come from a human donor in good health.

The chain combines TRBV10-2 with TRBJ2-5, with D perhaps TRBD1 (6 bases). Germline V gene data show CDR1 as WSHSY and CDR2 as SAAADI. This CDR3 has 13 residues. V was cut by 5 bases and J by 5 bases, with 12 bases left in between. The CDR3 region has the DNA TGCGCCAGCAGTAAAACAGGGCCGGAGACCCAGTACTTC. Translation gives CASSKTGPETQYF.

V is TRBV18 and J is TRBJ2-7; D may be TRBD1 (6 bases). The CDR3 covers 15 residues. Trimming took 0 bases from V and 1 from J, leaving 10 bases between them. Per germline, CDR1 KGHSH and CDR2 LQKENI. The CDR3 here is CASSPPTGRSYEQYF. CDR3 DNA sequence: TGTGCCAGCTCACCACCAACAGGGCGGTCCTACGAGCAGTACTTC.

The chain joins TRBV6-6 to TRBJ2-1; D ambiguous. The CDR3 has 13 amino acids. The germline gives CDR1 MNHNY, CDR2 SVGAGI (reference sequence). The V end lost 3 bases, the J end lost 5 bases, and 8 bases lay between the germline ends. The CDR3 is CASSYVPNNEQFF. The DNA for the CDR3 is TGTGCCAGCAGTTATGTGCCTAACAATGAGCAGTTCTTC.

The chain carries TRBV4-2 and TRBJ1-5; D unresolved. The CDR3 contains 13 residues. Germline V CDR1 and CDR2: LGHNA, YNFKEQ. Trimming cost V 2 bases and J 7 bases, with 9 bases left between them. The CDR3 region has the DNA TGTGCCAGCAGCCAAAGGACTGACCAGCCCCAGCATTTT. It is translated as CASSQRTDQPQHF.

The rearrangement uses TRBV30 and TRBJ2-3; 9 positions agree with TRBD2. This CDR3 has 14 amino acids. V was clipped by 1 base and J by 4 bases; unmatched bases: 3. The germline gives CDR1 GTSNPN, CDR2 SVGIG (reference sequence). The CDR3, as DNA: TGTGCCTGGAGTGGAAAGCGGGAGGCAGATACGCAGTATTTT. Encoded protein: CAWSGKREADTQYF. Based on the CDR3 plus reference TRBV30 and TRBJ2-3, the full variable domain is SQTIHQWPATLVQPVGSPLSLECTVEGTSNPNLYWYRQAAGRGLQLLFYSVGIGQISSEVPQNLSASRPQDRQFILSSKKLLLSDSGFYLCAWSGKREADTQYFGPGTRLTVL.

The gene calls are TRBV7-3 and TRBJ2-3, with unresolved D. Germline values: CDR1 SGHTA, CDR2 FQGTGA. CDR3 size: 16 residues. V was clipped by 4 bases and J by 0 bases, with 14 bases between them. CDR3 protein: CASSSLTEYSTDTQYF. The CDR3 DNA sequence: TGTGCCAGCAGCTCCTTGACTGAGTATAGCACAGATACGCAGTATTTT. The entire variable domain, with the rest obtained from reference TRBV7-3 and TRBJ2-3, is as follows: GAGVSQTPSNKVTEKGKYVELRCDPISGHTALYWYRQSLGQGPEFLIYFQGTGAADDSGLPNDRFFAVRPEGSVSTLKIQRTERGDSAVYLCASSSLTEYSTDTQYFGPGTRLTVL.

The J gene is TRBJ1-2, the V gene TRBV18; possible D gene TRBD1, 5 bases. The germline V gene encodes CDR1 KGHSH and CDR2 LQKENI. Trimming pared 5 bases from V and 4 bases from J, leaving 14 bases between. This CDR3 is built from 14 residues. For the CDR3, the DNA is TGTGCCAGCTCATCCGACAGCTTATTCTATGGCTACACCTTC. Residues: CASSSDSLFYGYTF.

J is TRBJ2-1 and V is TRBV11-3; D perhaps matches TRBD2 (7 bases). The CDR3 is 16 amino acids. From germline, CDR1 is SGHNT and CDR2 YENEEA. Trimming took 2 bases from V and 2 from J, leaving 13 bases between them. The CDR3 coding sequence is TGTGCCAGCAGCTTAAGTAGGGGGGGTCCCTACAATGAGCAGTTCTTC. As protein: CASSLSRGGPYNEQFF.

This clone was picked up a small number of times. The chain is built from TRBV5-4 and TRBJ2-1; D is uncertain. The germline V and J ends were trimmed by 4 bases and 0 bases, with 11 bases remaining between them. Germline values: CDR1 SGHNT, CDR2 YYREEE (reference sequence). The CDR3 totals 15 residues. CDR3 region: CASSLGQSSYNEQFF. For the CDR3, the DNA is TGTGCCAGCAGCCTTGGGCAGAGCTCCTACAATGAGCAGTTCTTC.

The chain has TRBV10-3 and TRBJ1-2; 10 nucleotides match TRBD1. Germline CDR1 is ENHRY and CDR2 is SYGVKD. Trimming removed 11 bases from V and 5 bases from J; junction bases left unmatched: 11. The CDR3 length is 14 residues. Written as DNA, the CDR3 is TGTGCCTCAGCCGGGACAGGGGATCGGTATGGCTACACCTTC. Protein product: CASAGTGDRYGYTF.

CDR3: CASSGTSGYNEQFF. The DNA of the CDR3 is TGTGCCAGCAGCGGGACTAGCGGTTACAATGAGCAGTTCTTC. The V call is TRBV2, the J call TRBJ2-1, with 11 bases identical to TRBD2. With 6 bases clipped from V and 4 bases from J, the junction kept 2 bases outside the gene matches. In germline, CDR1 is SNHLY, CDR2 FYNNEI. The length of the CDR3 is 14 residues.

The V call is TRBV12-5, the J call TRBJ1-2; 12 bases fit TRBD1. Germline values: CDR1 LGHNT, CDR2 FRNRAP. There are 17 residues in the CDR3. The junction had 12 bases not matched to a gene; V was cut back by 6 bases and J by 4 bases. The CDR3 reads CASGLGQGAGYFYGYTF. As DNA, the CDR3 is TGTGCTAGTGGCCTGGGACAGGGGGCAGGTTATTTCTATGGCTACACCTTC.

The rearrangement uses TRBV6-5 and TRBJ2-7; 11 positions match TRBD2. V shed 8 bases and J 1 base; nucleotides not matched to a gene: 7. The germline V gene encodes CDR1 MNHEY and CDR2 SVGAGI. CDR3 length: 15 amino acids. In DNA form, the CDR3 reads TGTGCCAGCCGACTCGGGACTAGCGGTTCCTACGAGCAGTACTTC. Translation: CASRLGTSGSYEQYF.

The V call is TRBV28, the J call TRBJ2-7; perhaps TRBD1 as D (6 bases). V shed 7 bases and J shed 2 bases, with 24 bases lying between them. This CDR3 region has 17 residues. Germline V lookup: CDR1 MDHEN, CDR2 SYDVKM. CDR3 sequence: CASTLSSLGATPYEQYF. The CDR3 DNA follows: TGTGCCAGCACACTTAGCTCTCTGGGGGCGACCCCCTACGAGCAGTACTTC.

V and J are TRBV30 and TRBJ2-1; D perhaps matches TRBD2 (6 bases). V was clipped by 1 base and J by 13 bases, with 11 bases between them. Germline V lookup: CDR1 GTSNPN, CDR2 SVGIG (reference sequence). The CDR3 is 11 residues long. The CDR3 DNA follows: TGTGCCTGGAGTGGACGACTAGAACAGTTCTTC. Its protein is CAWSGRLEQFF. The full variable domain, its missing parts supplied by reference TRBV30 and TRBJ2-1, is SQTIHQWPATLVQPVGSPLSLECTVEGTSNPNLYWYRQAAGRGLQLLFYSVGIGQISSEVPQNLSASRPQDRQFILSSKKLLLSDSGFYLCAWSGRLEQFFGPGTRLTVL.

J is TRBJ2-3 and V is TRBV13; D might be TRBD2 (5 bases). Germline V gene data show CDR1 as PRHDT and CDR2 as FYEKMQ (reference sequence). Trimming cost V 4 bases and J 3 bases, with 11 bases left between them. The CDR3 runs 14 residues. The CDR3 DNA follows: TGTGCCAGCAGCTCCCAATCGGGGACAGATACGCAGTATTTT. The encoded protein is CASSSQSGTDTQYF.

The V call is TRBV5-1, the J call TRBJ2-5, with D possibly being TRBD2 (6 bases). Trimming removed 0 bases from V and 4 bases from J, with 16 bases in between. Germline loops: CDR1 SGHRS, CDR2 YFSETQ. The CDR3 is made up of 16 amino acids. DNA for the CDR3: TGCGCCAGCAGCTTGGGCCACGGATCGGAGGGAGAGACCCAGTACTTC. It is translated as CASSLGHGSEGETQYF. The full variable domain, with the rest looked up from reference TRBV5-1 and TRBJ2-5, is KAGVTQTPRYLIKTRGQQVTLSCSPISGHRSVSWYQQTPGQGLQFLFEYFSETQRNKGNFPGRFSGRQFSNSRSEMNVSTLELGDSALYLCASSLGHGSEGETQYFGPGTRLLVL.

V gene TRBV2 combines with J gene TRBJ1-2; 10 positions agree with TRBD1. Germline CDR1 is SNHLY and CDR2 is FYNNEI. The length of the CDR3 is 17 residues. The V and J ends lost 0 bases and 4 bases, in that order; junction bases with no gene match: 8. The CDR3 bases are TGTGCCAGCAGTGAAGCGCTAAGGGGACAGGGGACCTATGGCTACACCTTC. As protein: CASSEALRGQGTYGYTF.

The gene calls are TRBV6-1 and TRBJ1-2; the D gene is possibly TRBD1 (5 bases). Germline CDR1 reads MNHNS; CDR2 reads SASEGT. V lost 6 bases, J lost 4 bases, and 18 bases lay in between. The CDR3 runs 15 residues. The CDR3 DNA reads TGTGCCAGCAGGCAGGGAAAGGACATAATCTATGGCTACACCTTC. Translating gives CASRQGKDIIYGYTF.

The chain couples TRBV18 to TRBJ1-5, with D possibly matching TRBD1 (5 bases). There are 16 residues in the CDR3. Germline CDR1 reads KGHSH; CDR2 reads LQKENI. V lost 3 bases and J 0 bases, leaving 12 bases between the germline ends. The CDR3, as DNA: TGTGCCAGCTCACCTAGACAGAGCAATAGCAATCAGCCCCAGCATTTT. This encodes CASSPRQSNSNQPQHF.

The chain couples TRBV9 to TRBJ2-1; 7 nucleotides line up with TRBD2. Losses at the gene ends were 4 bases for V and 13 bases for J; bases not matched to a gene: 8. The CDR3 covers 12 residues. Germline CDR1 is SGDLS and CDR2 is YYNGEE. The CDR3 region has the DNA TGTGCCAGCAGCCTTGTAGCGGGTTTACAGTTCTTC. Residues: CASSLVAGLQFF.

This sequence joins TRBV19 and TRBJ1-1; D is perhaps TRBD1 (6 bases). Germline values: CDR1 LNHDA, CDR2 SQIVND (reference sequence). This CDR3 has 15 residues. Trimming took 1 base from V and 2 from J, leaving 11 bases between them. CDR3 in amino acids: CASSIGGRFNTEAFF. CDR3 nucleotides: TGTGCCAGTAGTATAGGGGGGCGTTTTAACACTGAAGCTTTCTTT.

The V gene is TRBV6-1, the J gene TRBJ1-3; TRBD1 matches 7 bases. CDR1 and CDR2 (germline): MNHNS, SASEGT. There are 14 residues in the CDR3. J lost 3 bases, V lost 6 bases, and 5 bases had no gene match. The CDR3, as DNA: TGTGCCAGCAGCCTCGACAGGGATGGAAACACCATATATTTT. This sequence encodes CASSLDRDGNTIYF.

CDR3: CASSAGQGALEQYF. The CDR3 DNA follows: TGCGCCAGCAGCGCGGGACAGGGCGCTTTGGAGCAGTACTTC. The V gene is TRBV5-1, the J gene TRBJ2-5; TRBD1 agrees at 9 bases. The J segment lost 11 bases and the V segment lost 4 bases, leaving 12 bases of the junction unmatched. CDR1 is SGHRS, CDR2 YFSETQ, per germline. The CDR3 contains 14 residues.

This chain uses TRBV19 with TRBJ2-7, with D perhaps TRBD2 (7 bases). Germline CDR1 reads LNHDA; CDR2 reads SQIVND (reference sequence). The CDR3 has 16 residues. Deletions cut 7 bases from V and 1 base from J, with 20 bases between. CDR3 residues: CASTPEGGHTSYEQYF. CDR3 bases: TGTGCCAGTACCCCGGAGGGGGGGCATACTTCCTACGAGCAGTACTTC. The whole variable domain, filled in from reference TRBV19 and TRBJ2-7, reads DGGITQSPKYLFRKEGQNVTLSCEQNLNHDAMYWYRQDPGQGLRLIYYSQIVNDFQKGDIAEGYSVSREKKESFPLTVTSAQKNPTAFYLCASTPEGGHTSYEQYFGPGTRLTVT.

The chain couples TRBV5-4 to TRBJ2-7; 11 bases line up with TRBD2. The ends lost 3 bases at V and 4 bases at J; junction bases unmatched: 6. The length of the CDR3 is 15 residues. CDR1 is SGHNT, CDR2 YYREEE, per germline (reference sequence). CDR3 in DNA: TGTGCCAGCAGCTCAACTAGCGGGAGTATTTACGAGCAGTACTTC. Translation gives CASSSTSGSIYEQYF.

This chain uses TRBV28 with TRBJ1-5, with D hard to call. From germline, CDR1 is MDHEN and CDR2 SYDVKM. CDR3 size: 12 residues. V shed 4 bases and J shed 9 bases, with 10 bases lying between them. The CDR3 reads CASSSGVSPQHF. The DNA of the CDR3 is TGTGCCAGCAGTTCCGGGGTATCGCCCCAGCATTTT.

The chain carries TRBV5-1 and TRBJ1-2; D call uncertain. CDR3 length equals 13 residues. With 0 bases removed from V and 6 bases from J, the gap between germline ends came to 9 bases. Germline V gene lookup returns CDR1 SGHRS and CDR2 YFSETQ. The CDR3 is CASSLAEGDGYTF. The CDR3, as DNA: TGCGCCAGCAGCTTGGCCGAGGGTGATGGCTACACCTTC.

This chain's CDR3 is CASSEWGTPGGQQETQYF. As DNA, the CDR3 is TGTGCCAGCAGTGAATGGGGCACCCCGGGGGGCCAACAAGAGACCCAGTACTTC. The V gene is TRBV25-1, the J gene TRBJ2-5, with D possibly being TRBD2 (7 bases). The CDR3 contains 18 residues. Trimming stripped 1 base from V and 2 bases from J, with 20 bases between. CDR1 is MGHDK, CDR2 SYGVNS, per germline.